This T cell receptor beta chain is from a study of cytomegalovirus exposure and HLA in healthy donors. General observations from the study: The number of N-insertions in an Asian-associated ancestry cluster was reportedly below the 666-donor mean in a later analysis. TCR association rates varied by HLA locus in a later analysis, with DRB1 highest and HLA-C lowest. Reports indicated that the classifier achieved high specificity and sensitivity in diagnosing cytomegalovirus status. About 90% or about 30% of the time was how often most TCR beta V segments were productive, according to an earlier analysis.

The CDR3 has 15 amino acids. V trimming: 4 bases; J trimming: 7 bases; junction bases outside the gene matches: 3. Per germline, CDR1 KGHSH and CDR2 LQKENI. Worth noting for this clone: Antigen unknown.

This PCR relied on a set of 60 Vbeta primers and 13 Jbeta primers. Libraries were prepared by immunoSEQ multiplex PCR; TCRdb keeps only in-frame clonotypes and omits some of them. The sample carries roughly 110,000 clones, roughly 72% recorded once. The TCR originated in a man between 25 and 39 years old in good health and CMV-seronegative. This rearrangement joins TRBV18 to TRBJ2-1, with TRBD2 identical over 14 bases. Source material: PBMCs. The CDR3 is CASSQTSGRGNEQFF. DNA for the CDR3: TGTGCCAGCTCACAGACTAGCGGGAGGGGGAATGAGCAGTTCTTC.